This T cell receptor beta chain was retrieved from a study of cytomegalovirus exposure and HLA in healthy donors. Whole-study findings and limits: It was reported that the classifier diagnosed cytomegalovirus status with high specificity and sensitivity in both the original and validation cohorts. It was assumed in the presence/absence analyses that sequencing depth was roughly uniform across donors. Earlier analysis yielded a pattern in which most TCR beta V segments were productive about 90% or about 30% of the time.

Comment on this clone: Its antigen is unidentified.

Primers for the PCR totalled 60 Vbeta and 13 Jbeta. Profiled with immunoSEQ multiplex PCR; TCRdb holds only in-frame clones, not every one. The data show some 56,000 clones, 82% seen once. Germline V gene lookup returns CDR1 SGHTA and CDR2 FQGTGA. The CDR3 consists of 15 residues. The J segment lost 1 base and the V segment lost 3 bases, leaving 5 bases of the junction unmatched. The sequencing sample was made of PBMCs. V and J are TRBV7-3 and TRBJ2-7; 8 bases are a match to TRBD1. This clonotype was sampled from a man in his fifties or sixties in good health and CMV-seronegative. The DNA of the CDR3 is TGTGCCAGCAGCTTCGGGACAGGTCCTTCCTACGAGCAGTACTTC. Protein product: CASSFGTGPSYEQYF.